A single sample is the source of the 7 T cell receptor beta chains below, sequenced in a study of immune characterization of retroperitoneal liposarcoma (dated by TCRdb to 2018 to 2020). Receptors were amplified or captured by PCR. The instrument was a NextSeq 500. TCRdb's own reprocessing of the public reads used fastp at Q25 and MiXCR and kept productive beta chains. Identical CDR3 proteins give one entry, which carries the most common genes and DNA. Within this sample are approximately 11,000 distinct CDR3 sequences, with under 25% of them counted one time only. Clones ranked in the top ten supply about 8.9% of the sample. The specimen sequenced was blood. These receptors all come from a female donor with retroperitoneal liposarcoma.

A few counts support this clonotype. V gene TRBV6-1 combines with J gene TRBJ2-5; D is perhaps TRBD1 or TRBD2 (5 bases each). The V gene's germline CDR1 is MNHNS and CDR2 SASEGT. Trimming took off 1 base at V and 5 bases at J, with 11 bases between the two ends. This CDR3 has 14 residues. The CDR3 sequence: CASSEGGTLETQYF. The CDR3 coding sequence is TGTGCCAGCAGTGAAGGTGGGACCCTGGAGACCCAGTACTTC.

The sample holds one count of this clonotype. The chain recombines TRBV6-4 with TRBJ2-1; D is perhaps TRBD2 (6 bases). The V end lost 0 bases, the J end lost 12 bases, and 9 bases lay between the germline ends. The CDR3 runs 12 residues. Germline CDR1 reads MRHNA; CDR2 reads SNTAGT. Here the CDR3 DNA reads TGTGCCAGCAGTGACTCCCCGGGGGTGCAGTTCTTC. The encoded protein is CASSDSPGVQFF.

Concerning this clonotype itself: The CDR3 end shows no conserved phenylalanine or tryptophan, and so a read error is likely. Because the CDR3's place on the DNA is in doubt, the DNA is left out and the CDR3 is given as listed by TCRdb. The rearrangement links TRBV6-5 to TRBJ2-6. The CDR3 length is 8 residues, termini included. Germline V lookup: CDR1 MNHEY, CDR2 SVGAGI. The CDR3 here is CASSYSGS.

This clonotype was detected many times. The chain uses TRBV6-1 and TRBJ1-1; 7 positions match TRBD1. The J segment lost 4 bases and the V segment lost 5 bases, leaving 1 base of the junction unmatched. CDR1 and CDR2 (germline): MNHNS, SASEGT. The CDR3 runs 12 residues. This chain's CDR3 is CASSSGGTEAFF. The CDR3 DNA is TGTGCCAGCAGTTCAGGGGGCACTGAAGCTTTCTTT.

This clonotype was detected many times. CDR3 protein: CASSLYAQSYEQYF. The CDR3 nucleotides read TGTGCCAGCAGCTTATACGCTCAAAGCTACGAGCAGTACTTC. The V call is TRBV11-2, the J call TRBJ2-5; D call uncertain. Judging by the DNA end, TRBJ2-7 fits better; the J call may be wrong. The CDR3 runs to 14 residues. Germline assignment: CDR1 SGHAT and CDR2 FQNNGV.

This clonotype has a count of ten or more. This rearrangement joins TRBV6-1 to TRBJ2-7; 9 nucleotides line up with TRBD1. Per the germline V gene, CDR1 is MNHNS and CDR2 is SASEGT. The CDR3 totals 14 residues. Trimming took 5 bases from V and 1 from J; bases not matched to a gene: 3. CDR3 region: CASSRDRASYEQYF. The CDR3 coding sequence is TGTGCCAGCAGTCGGGACAGGGCATCCTACGAGCAGTACTTC.

The chain links TRBV7-3 to TRBJ2-3, with TRBD2 identical over 8 bases. Unmatched junction bases numbered 3, after V lost 2 bases and J lost 5 bases. Looked up from germline, CDR1 is SGHTA and CDR2 is FQGTGA. This CDR3 comprises 14 residues. This CDR3 reads CASSLGLAGDTQYF. CDR3 DNA: TGTGCCAGCAGCTTAGGTCTAGCGGGAGATACGCAGTATTTT.